These T cell receptor beta chains were read from a single sample in a study of blood T cells in healthy people across ages. TCRdb re-derived calls from the 5' RACE reads in MiXCR, one entry per CDR3 protein. The table lists around 790,000 distinct CDR3 sequences, approximately 48% of them singletons. Specimen: blood. The receptors stem from a man between 60 and 70 years old in good health. The CDR3 runs from the conserved cysteine through the conserved F or W. Each record gives: clone size, D gene, V gene, CDR3 length, J gene, CDR3 protein, CDR3 DNA. D genes are given only for firm matches. The listing skips clone size in some rows; elsewhere it reads once, few, many or a size class.

clone size: NA; D gene: TRBD2; V gene: TRBV12-3/TRBV12-4; CDR3 length: 19; J gene: TRBJ2-5; CDR3 protein: CASSFSKGLAGEYQETQYF; CDR3 DNA: TGTGCCAGCAGTTTCTCTAAGGGACTAGCGGGGGAGTACCAAGAGACCCAGTACTTC
clone size: NA; D gene: NA; V gene: TRBV9; CDR3 length: 14; J gene: TRBJ2-1; CDR3 protein: CASSVAGIYNEQFF; CDR3 DNA: TGTGCCAGCAGCGTAGCGGGGATCTACAATGAGCAGTTCTTC
clone size: NA; D gene: NA; V gene: TRBV5-5; CDR3 length: 12; J gene: TRBJ1-2; CDR3 protein: CASSLFRDGYTF; CDR3 DNA: TGTGCCAGCAGCTTGTTTAGGGATGGCTACACCTTC
clone size: NA; D gene: TRBD2; V gene: TRBV27; CDR3 length: 15; J gene: TRBJ2-1; CDR3 protein: CASSQRGTRGNEQFF; CDR3 DNA: TGTGCCAGCAGCCAGCGGGGCACCCGAGGCAATGAGCAGTTCTTC
clone size: NA; D gene: TRBD1; V gene: TRBV4-1; CDR3 length: 15; J gene: TRBJ1-2; CDR3 protein: CASSQAGGLDYGYTF; CDR3 DNA: TGCGCCAGCAGCCAAGCAGGGGGACTCGACTATGGCTACACCTTC
clone size: NA; D gene: NA; V gene: TRBV5-1; CDR3 length: 15; J gene: TRBJ2-3; CDR3 protein: CASRNRFASTDTQYF; CDR3 DNA: TGCGCCAGCAGAAACAGGTTTGCTAGCACAGATACGCAGTATTTT
clone size: once; D gene: NA; V gene: TRBV12-3/TRBV12-4; CDR3 length: 14; J gene: TRBJ2-7; CDR3 protein: CTSSFRGSAYEQYF; CDR3 DNA: TGTACCAGCAGTTTTAGGGGTTCCGCCTACGAGCAGTACTTC
clone size: few; D gene: NA; V gene: TRBV29-1; CDR3 length: 11; J gene: TRBJ1-2; CDR3 protein: CSVAGARGYTF; CDR3 DNA: TGCAGCGTTGCAGGGGCGCGGGGCTACACCTTC
clone size: NA; D gene: NA; V gene: TRBV13; CDR3 length: 15; J gene: TRBJ2-5; CDR3 protein: CASSESRGLQETQYF; CDR3 DNA: TGTGCCAGCAGTGAATCCCGGGGGCTACAGGAGACCCAGTACTTC
clone size: NA; D gene: TRBD1; V gene: TRBV25-1; CDR3 length: 17; J gene: TRBJ2-3; CDR3 protein: CASSDLGQGKPTDTQYF; CDR3 DNA: TGTGCCAGCAGTGACTTGGGACAGGGGAAACCCACAGATACGCAGTATTTT
clone size: NA; D gene: TRBD2; V gene: TRBV28; CDR3 length: 15; J gene: TRBJ2-1; CDR3 protein: CASRTRGASYNEQFF; CDR3 DNA: TGTGCCAGCAGAACGCGGGGGGCGTCCTACAATGAGCAGTTCTTC
clone size: many; D gene: NA; V gene: TRBV29-1; CDR3 length: 14; J gene: TRBJ1-1; CDR3 protein: CSVDGVPGNTEAFF; CDR3 DNA: TGCAGCGTTGATGGAGTCCCTGGGAACACTGAAGCTTTCTTT
clone size: NA; D gene: NA; V gene: TRBV5-5; CDR3 length: 13; J gene: TRBJ1-5; CDR3 protein: CASSTGQTLPQHF; CDR3 DNA: TGTGCCAGCAGCACAGGGCAGACTTTGCCCCAGCATTTT
clone size: few; D gene: TRBD1; V gene: TRBV11-2; CDR3 length: 13; J gene: TRBJ1-2; CDR3 protein: CASSLGQWYGYTF; CDR3 DNA: TGTGCCAGCAGCCTGGGACAGTGGTATGGCTACACCTTC
clone size: few; D gene: NA; V gene: TRBV15; CDR3 length: 16; J gene: TRBJ2-3; CDR3 protein: CATSRDLEGGMYTQYF; CDR3 DNA: TGTGCCACCAGCAGAGATCTTGAGGGGGGCATGTATACGCAGTATTTT
clone size: NA; D gene: TRBD1; V gene: TRBV12-3/TRBV12-4; CDR3 length: 15; J gene: TRBJ2-5; CDR3 protein: CASSTTTGVGETQYF; CDR3 DNA: TGTGCCAGCAGTACCACCACAGGGGTTGGGGAGACCCAGTACTTC
clone size: NA; D gene: NA; V gene: TRBV6-5; CDR3 length: 14; J gene: TRBJ2-2; CDR3 protein: CASSYTGTTGELFF; CDR3 DNA: TGTGCCAGCAGTTACACAGGGACCACCGGGGAGCTGTTTTTT
clone size: NA; D gene: TRBD2; V gene: TRBV28; CDR3 length: 19; J gene: TRBJ2-1; CDR3 protein: CASSPLPGGQLPLFDEQFF; CDR3 DNA: TGTGCCAGCAGCCCCCTTCCGGGGGGGCAACTTCCACTTTTCGATGAGCAGTTCTTC
clone size: few; D gene: NA; V gene: TRBV6-1; CDR3 length: 12; J gene: TRBJ2-5; CDR3 protein: CASSAKGETQYF; CDR3 DNA: TGTGCCAGCAGTGCGAAGGGGGAGACCCAGTACTTC
clone size: NA; D gene: TRBD2; V gene: TRBV20-1; CDR3 length: 15; J gene: TRBJ2-5; CDR3 protein: CSATPTSGYQETQYF; CDR3 DNA: TGCAGTGCTACGCCGACTAGCGGGTACCAAGAGACCCAGTACTTC
clone size: few; D gene: TRBD1; V gene: TRBV2; CDR3 length: 13; J gene: TRBJ2-3; CDR3 protein: CASSDRTTDTQYF; CDR3 DNA: TGTGCCAGCTCGGACAGGACAACAGATACGCAGTATTTT
clone size: NA; D gene: TRBD1; V gene: TRBV7-7; CDR3 length: 13; J gene: TRBJ2-1; CDR3 protein: CASSQGQNNEQFF; CDR3 DNA: TGTGCTAGCAGCCAGGGACAGAACAATGAGCAGTTCTTC
clone size: few; D gene: NA; V gene: TRBV12-3/TRBV12-4; CDR3 length: 14; J gene: TRBJ2-7; CDR3 protein: CASSTGVTSGEQYF; CDR3 DNA: TGTGCCAGCTCAACGGGGGTGACATCAGGCGAGCAGTACTTC
clone size: NA; D gene: TRBD2; V gene: TRBV7-3; CDR3 length: 16; J gene: TRBJ2-5; CDR3 protein: CASSLKLAAGGETQYF; CDR3 DNA: TGTGCCAGCAGCTTAAAGCTCGCCGCGGGAGGAGAGACCCAGTACTTC
clone size: many; D gene: TRBD1; V gene: TRBV29-1; CDR3 length: 16; J gene: TRBJ2-7; CDR3 protein: CSVDPRSRQGSYEQYF; CDR3 DNA: TGCAGCGTTGACCCTAGGTCGAGACAGGGTTCCTACGAGCAGTACTTC
clone size: NA; D gene: NA; V gene: TRBV6-4; CDR3 length: 12; J gene: TRBJ2-1; CDR3 protein: CASSDRESEQFF; CDR3 DNA: TGTGCCAGCAGTGACCGTGAGAGTGAGCAGTTCTTC
clone size: NA; D gene: NA; V gene: TRBV6-2/TRBV6-3; CDR3 length: 18; J gene: TRBJ2-2; CDR3 protein: CASISSRSSPNPTGELFF; CDR3 DNA: TGTGCCAGCATCTCTTCCCGGTCATCCCCAAACCCCACCGGGGAGCTGTTTTTT
clone size: NA; D gene: NA; V gene: TRBV2; CDR3 length: 14; J gene: TRBJ1-4; CDR3 protein: CASRPTRGGEKLFF; CDR3 DNA: TGTGCCAGCAGGCCGACAAGGGGCGGCGAAAAACTGTTTTTT
clone size: NA; D gene: TRBD2; V gene: TRBV7-9; CDR3 length: 18; J gene: TRBJ2-1; CDR3 protein: CASSPSPLAGGLINEQFF; CDR3 DNA: TGTGCCAGCAGCCCCTCCCCCCTAGCGGGGGGATTGATCAATGAGCAGTTCTTC
clone size: NA; D gene: NA; V gene: TRBV6-1; CDR3 length: 15; J gene: TRBJ1-1; CDR3 protein: CASSTQRALNTEAFF; CDR3 DNA: TGTGCCAGCAGTACTCAGAGGGCCCTGAACACTGAAGCTTTCTTT
clone size: few; D gene: TRBD1; V gene: TRBV7-2; CDR3 length: 14; J gene: TRBJ2-7; CDR3 protein: CASSTDRGFYEQYF; CDR3 DNA: TGTGCCAGCAGCACCGACAGGGGTTTCTACGAGCAGTACTTC
clone size: NA; D gene: NA; V gene: TRBV6-2/TRBV6-3; CDR3 length: 12; J gene: TRBJ2-3; CDR3 protein: CASTDLGDTQYF; CDR3 DNA: TGTGCCAGCACTGACCTAGGAGATACGCAGTATTTT
clone size: few; D gene: TRBD1; V gene: TRBV6-6; CDR3 length: 16; J gene: TRBJ2-7; CDR3 protein: CASSYSMDRASYEQYF; CDR3 DNA: TGTGCCAGCAGTTACTCGATGGACAGGGCGTCCTACGAGCAGTACTTC
clone size: NA; D gene: TRBD2; V gene: TRBV20-1; CDR3 length: 16; J gene: TRBJ2-1; CDR3 protein: CSAMTSAIRSYNEQFF; CDR3 DNA: TGCAGTGCAATGACTAGCGCCATACGCTCCTACAATGAGCAGTTCTTC
clone size: few; D gene: TRBD1; V gene: TRBV6-6; CDR3 length: 14; J gene: TRBJ2-7; CDR3 protein: CASSFGTGFYEQYF; CDR3 DNA: TGTGCCAGCAGTTTCGGGACAGGGTTCTACGAGCAGTACTTC
clone size: NA; D gene: NA; V gene: TRBV20-1; CDR3 length: 14; J gene: TRBJ1-6; CDR3 protein: CSAIGSARNSPLHF; CDR3 DNA: TGCAGTGCTATAGGTTCGGCCAGGAATTCACCCCTCCACTTT
clone size: NA; D gene: NA; V gene: TRBV7-8; CDR3 length: 15; J gene: TRBJ1-1; CDR3 protein: CASSLRASVNTEAFF; CDR3 DNA: TGTGCCAGCAGCTTAAGGGCATCAGTGAACACTGAAGCTTTCTTT
clone size: NA; D gene: NA; V gene: TRBV25-1; CDR3 length: 12; J gene: TRBJ1-4; CDR3 protein: CASRNSGEKLFF; CDR3 DNA: TGTGCCAGCAGAAATTCCGGTGAAAAACTGTTTTTT
clone size: NA; D gene: TRBD1; V gene: TRBV29-1; CDR3 length: 13; J gene: TRBJ1-1; CDR3 protein: CSTDPSGGSEAFF; CDR3 DNA: TGCAGCACAGACCCGTCAGGGGGGTCTGAAGCTTTCTTT
clone size: NA; D gene: NA; V gene: TRBV7-2; CDR3 length: 15; J gene: TRBJ2-7; CDR3 protein: CASSLDTGSQLEQYF; CDR3 DNA: TGTGCCAGCAGCTTAGATACAGGGTCGCAGCTCGAGCAGTACTTC
clone size: NA; D gene: NA; V gene: TRBV3-1; CDR3 length: 14; J gene: TRBJ2-7; CDR3 protein: CASSQVGQNYEQYF; CDR3 DNA: TGTGCCAGCAGCCAAGTAGGACAGAACTACGAGCAGTACTTC
clone size: NA; D gene: NA; V gene: TRBV20-1; CDR3 length: 15; J gene: TRBJ1-6; CDR3 protein: CSARDRGGRGSPLHF; CDR3 DNA: TGCAGTGCTAGAGATCGCGGGGGGCGCGGTTCACCCCTCCACTTT
clone size: NA; D gene: NA; V gene: TRBV7-3; CDR3 length: 16; J gene: TRBJ1-2; CDR3 protein: CASRMGFFLLGYGYTF; CDR3 DNA: TGTGCCAGCAGAATGGGATTTTTTTTGCTAGGCTATGGCTACACCTTC
clone size: NA; D gene: NA; V gene: TRBV5-1; CDR3 length: 15; J gene: TRBJ1-3; CDR3 protein: CASSLSGLSGNTIYF; CDR3 DNA: TGCGCCAGCAGCTTGAGCGGACTCTCTGGAAACACCATATATTTT
clone size: NA; D gene: NA; V gene: TRBV20-1; CDR3 length: 14; J gene: TRBJ2-5; CDR3 protein: CSASSGTEIETQYF; CDR3 DNA: TGCAGTGCTAGCTCAGGGACCGAAATAGAGACCCAGTACTTC
clone size: few; D gene: TRBD1; V gene: TRBV5-1; CDR3 length: 15; J gene: TRBJ1-6; CDR3 protein: CASSTGTGVRSPLHF; CDR3 DNA: TGCGCCAGCAGCACCGGGACAGGGGTTAGGTCACCCCTCCACTTT
clone size: few; D gene: NA; V gene: TRBV2; CDR3 length: 13; J gene: TRBJ2-5; CDR3 protein: CASGQRLGETQYF; CDR3 DNA: TGTGCCAGTGGACAGAGGTTAGGAGAGACCCAGTACTTC
clone size: many; D gene: TRBD1; V gene: TRBV29-1; CDR3 length: 12; J gene: TRBJ1-2; CDR3 protein: CSAKTGNYGYTF; CDR3 DNA: TGCAGCGCGAAGACAGGGAACTATGGCTACACCTTC
clone size: NA; D gene: NA; V gene: TRBV11-3; CDR3 length: 13; J gene: TRBJ1-4; CDR3 protein: CASSLGFGEKLFF; CDR3 DNA: TGTGCCAGCAGCTTGGGGTTTGGTGAAAAACTGTTTTTT
clone size: few; D gene: NA; V gene: TRBV14; CDR3 length: 14; J gene: TRBJ2-2; CDR3 protein: CASSFLTNTGELFF; CDR3 DNA: TGTGCCAGCAGCTTCCTCACAAACACCGGGGAGCTGTTTTTT
clone size: NA; D gene: NA; V gene: TRBV7-6; CDR3 length: 13; J gene: TRBJ1-1; CDR3 protein: CASSLAHSNEAFF; CDR3 DNA: TGTGCCAGCAGCTTAGCGCACTCGAATGAAGCTTTCTTT
clone size: many; D gene: NA; V gene: TRBV20-1; CDR3 length: 15; J gene: TRBJ2-7; CDR3 protein: CSASLPGSRAYEQYF; CDR3 DNA: TGCAGTGCTAGCCTCCCGGGGTCTAGGGCCTACGAGCAGTACTTC